This TCR beta chain was captured in a study of blood T cell repertoires in COVID-19. For the study at large: The samples span acute and convalescent COVID-19 from the United States, Italy and Spain.

Measured with immunoSEQ multiplex PCR; TCRdb has only the in-frame clones, and not every one. In the table there are fewer than 350,000 clones, 89% of which are singletons. From germline, CDR1 is SGHTA and CDR2 FQGNSA. This CDR3 has 17 amino acids. The junction had 12 bases not matched to a gene; V was cut back by 4 bases and J by 1 base. This chain links TRBV7-2 with TRBJ1-1; 7 nucleotides match TRBD1. The sequenced material came from PBMCs or T cells enriched from blood (not recorded which). This TCR was sampled from a man in his 60s who had recovered from COVID-19. In DNA form, the CDR3 reads TGTGCCAGCAGCTCACCTGACAGGGCTCAGGAGAACACTGAAGCTTTCTTT. Its protein product is CASSSPDRAQENTEAFF. Full variable domain (rest looked up from reference TRBV7-2 and TRBJ1-1): GAGVSQSPSNKVTEKGKDVELRCDPISGHTALYWYRQSLGQGLEFLIYFQGNSAPDKSGLPSDRFSAERTGGSVSTLTIQRTQQEDSAVYLCASSSPDRAQENTEAFFGQGTRLTVV.